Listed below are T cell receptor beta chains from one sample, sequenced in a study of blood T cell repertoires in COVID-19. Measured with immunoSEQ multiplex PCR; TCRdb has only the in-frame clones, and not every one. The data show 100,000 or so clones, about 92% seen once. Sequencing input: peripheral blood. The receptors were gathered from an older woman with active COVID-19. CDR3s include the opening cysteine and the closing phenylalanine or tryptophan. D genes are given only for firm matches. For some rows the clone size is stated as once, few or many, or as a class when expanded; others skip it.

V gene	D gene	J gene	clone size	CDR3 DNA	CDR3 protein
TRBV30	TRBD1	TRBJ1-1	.	TGTGCCTGGGAAACAGGGGCGAACACTGAAGCTTTCTTT	CAWETGANTEAFF
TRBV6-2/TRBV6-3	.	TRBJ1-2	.	TGTGCCAGCAGTTACCCCGTACTTGGCTACACCTTC	CASSYPVLGYTF
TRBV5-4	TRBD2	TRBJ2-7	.	TGTGCCAGCAGCCGGGACTATTACTCCTACGAGCAGTACTTC	CASSRDYYSYEQYF
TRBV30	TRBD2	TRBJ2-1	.	TGTGCCTGGAGTGTCGGGCTAGCGGGAGTCAATGAGCAGTTCTTC	CAWSVGLAGVNEQFF
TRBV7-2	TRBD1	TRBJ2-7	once	TGTGCCAGCAGCGAGGACAGGTCCCACGAGCAGTACTTC	CASSEDRSHEQYF
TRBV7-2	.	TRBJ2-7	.	TGTGCCAGCAGCTTCCAACAGGGCCCCTCCTACGAGCAGTACTTC	CASSFQQGPSYEQYF
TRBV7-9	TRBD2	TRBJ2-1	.	TGTGCCAGCAGCTTACTAAGCGGGAGTGCGAGTGAGCAGTTCTTC	CASSLLSGSASEQFF
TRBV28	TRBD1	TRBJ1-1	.	TGTGCCAGCAATTTAAGGGGGCTAGGGAACACTGAAGCTTTCTTT	CASNLRGLGNTEAFF
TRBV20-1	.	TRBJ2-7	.	TGCAGTGCTAGTTCTCCAGGGATCTACGAGCAGTACTTC	CSASSPGIYEQYF
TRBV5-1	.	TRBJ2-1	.	TGCGCCAGCAGCTTGAGTCTACTTTCTGAGCAGTTCTTC	CASSLSLLSEQFF
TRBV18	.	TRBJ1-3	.	TGTGCCAGCTCACCAGCGGCAGCTGCTGGAAACACCATATATTTT	CASSPAAAAGNTIYF
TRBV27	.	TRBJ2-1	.	TGTGCCAGCAGTTTTGCGGGATTCGGCAATGAGCAGTTCTTC	CASSFAGFGNEQFF
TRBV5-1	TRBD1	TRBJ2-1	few	TGCGCCAGCAGCCCGAGACAGGGGGGCACCTACAATGAGCAGTTCTTC	CASSPRQGGTYNEQFF
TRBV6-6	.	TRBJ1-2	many	TGTGCCAGCAGTCCGACAGAGTTCTATGGCTACACCTTC	CASSPTEFYGYTF
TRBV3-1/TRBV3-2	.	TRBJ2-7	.	TGTGCCAGCAGCCAAGTCGGGCAGGGGTACGAGCAGTACTTC	CASSQVGQGYEQYF
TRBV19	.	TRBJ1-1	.	TGTGCCAGTAGTATCCAGGGTGGGCGGGAAGCTTTCTTT	CASSIQGGREAFF